A selection of T cell receptor beta chains follows, all from one sample in a study of shared clonotypes between healthy human individuals. The repertoire was sequenced with immunoSEQ multiplex PCR; TCRdb's copy has only in-frame clones and lacks some. The sample holds roughly 1,800,000 clones; roughly 94% are singletons and the top ten take approximately 1%. Material for sequencing was naive CD8+ T cells sorted from blood. All receptors come from a man younger than 35 in good health. Each CDR3 is given with its conserved first and last residue. Clone size is stated in some rows and not others, as once, few, many or a class when expanded.

TRBV6-5 | . | CASSYVSGGQPQHF
TRBV23-1 | . | CASSQWTRGSSYNEQFF
TRBV7-9 | . | CASSFAIGQRGFQETQYF
TRBV5-6 | . | CASSLLGENNEQFF
TRBV2 | . | CASSLDGSYEQYF
TRBV7-9 | . | CASSLVGLGSHEQYF
TRBV29-1 | . | CSVVVDSIQSRANVLTF
TRBV27 | . | CASTQAGSNQPQHF
TRBV5-1 | . | CASSLGETSGGPHSIQYF
TRBV2 | few | CASSFGQGHQPQHF
TRBV9 | . | CASSVGGYQETQYF
TRBV7-2 | . | CASSLRTDSRSGYTF
TRBV6-5 | once | CASSYSRTGGSEAFF
TRBV27 | . | CASSLLGEGEDEKLFF
TRBV4-1 | . | CASSQVGGVTSPLHF
TRBV28 | . | CASSLIYEQYF
TRBV6-6 | . | CASSYLKHSYGYTF
TRBV13 | . | CASSSETGANVLTF